These T cell receptor beta chains were read from a single sample in a study of blood T cell repertoires in COVID-19. Assay used: immunoSEQ multiplex PCR; TCRdb lists only in-frame clones, some missing. Of about 56,000 clones listed, under 90% are singletons. Sample: peripheral blood. The receptor source for this set is a woman older than 75 with acute or convalescent COVID-19. Each CDR3 is given with its conserved first and last residue. D genes are given only for firm matches. Clone size is not always given. Where it is, it says once, few, many or a class for expanded clones.

d_gene	abundance	v_gene	j_gene	CDR3aa	CDR3nt
TRBD2	.	TRBV2	TRBJ2-1	CASSETSGGGEQFF	TGTGCCAGCAGTGAAACTAGCGGGGGCGGTGAGCAGTTCTTC
.	.	TRBV5-5	TRBJ2-7	CASSLNMRGEQYF	TGTGCCAGCAGCTTGAATATGCGGGGCGAGCAGTACTTC
.	few	TRBV3-1/TRBV3-2	TRBJ2-7	CASSQAKDSWTYEQYF	TGTGCCAGCAGCCAGGCGAAGGACAGCTGGACCTACGAGCAGTACTTC
TRBD2	.	TRBV30	TRBJ2-2	CAFSGTSNTGELFF	TGTGCCTTTAGCGGGACTAGCAACACCGGGGAGCTGTTTTTT
TRBD1	.	TRBV5-8	TRBJ1-5	CASSLAGTGGGQPQHF	TGTGCCAGCAGCTTGGCCGGAACAGGGGGCGGTCAGCCCCAGCATTTT
.	.	TRBV19	TRBJ1-1	CASTSRQEVNTEAFF	TGTGCCAGTACTTCCCGCCAGGAGGTGAACACTGAAGCTTTCTTT
TRBD2	.	TRBV5-1	TRBJ2-5	CASSLEPSGGEETQYF	TGCGCCAGCAGCTTGGAGCCTAGCGGGGGGGAAGAGACCCAGTACTTC
TRBD1	.	TRBV7-6	TRBJ1-1	CASSLRPGQGSTEAFF	TGTGCCAGCAGCTTACGGCCGGGACAGGGGTCGACTGAAGCTTTCTTT
TRBD1	.	TRBV2	TRBJ1-6	CASSETGGIYSPLHF	TGTGCCAGCAGCGAGACAGGGGGCATTTATTCACCCCTCCACTTT
TRBD2	.	TRBV10-2	TRBJ2-3	CASSRTSGGAGDTQYF	TGCGCCAGCAGCCGGACTAGCGGGGGGGCAGGGGATACGCAGTATTTT
.	.	TRBV10-3	TRBJ1-2	CASGGAGYGYTF	TGTGCCTCGGGGGGGGCCGGGTATGGCTACACCTTC
TRBD1	.	TRBV4-1	TRBJ2-3	CASSHSGQSTDTQYF	TGCGCCAGCAGCCATTCGGGACAGAGCACAGATACGCAGTATTTT
TRBD1	.	TRBV12-3/TRBV12-4	TRBJ1-2	CASSPGTVYGYTF	TGTGCCAGCAGCCCAGGGACAGTCTATGGCTACACCTTC
.	.	TRBV5-1	TRBJ1-1	CASSLTTNLNTEAFF	TGCGCCAGCAGCTTGACAACCAATTTGAACACTGAAGCTTTCTTT
.	.	TRBV9	TRBJ1-6	CASSAPSGGNSPLHF	TGTGCCAGCAGCGCCCCCAGCGGAGGTAATTCACCCCTCCACTTT
TRBD1	.	TRBV19	TRBJ2-4	CASSARARGLAKNIQYF	TGTGCCAGTAGTGCCCGGGCCAGGGGGTTAGCCAAAAACATTCAGTACTTC
.	.	TRBV18	TRBJ1-5	CASSLIPGEDSNQPQHF	TGTGCCAGCTCACTTATCCCAGGGGAAGATAGCAATCAGCCCCAGCATTTT
.	few	TRBV19	TRBJ1-6	CASSVTASPLHF	TGTGCCAGTAGTGTTACTGCTTCACCCCTCCACTTT
TRBD2	.	TRBV10-3	TRBJ2-3	CALRGAGTDTQYF	TGTGCCCTGCGGGGGGCTGGGACAGATACGCAGTATTTT
.	few	TRBV15	TRBJ2-1	CATSRDKASGGEQFF	TGTGCCACCAGCAGAGATAAAGCTAGTGGGGGGGAGCAGTTCTTC
.	once	TRBV6-5	TRBJ1-5	CASSSQRDQPQHF	TGTGCCAGCAGTTCCCAACGGGATCAGCCCCAGCATTTT
TRBD2	.	TRBV12-5	TRBJ2-3	CASDPRASGGPQYF	TGTGCTAGTGACCCGAGGGCTAGCGGGGGGCCACAGTATTTT
TRBD1	.	TRBV7-2	TRBJ1-1	CASSLEGTGTTFF	TGTGCCAGCAGCTTAGAGGGGACAGGGACGACTTTCTTT
.	.	TRBV11-3	TRBJ2-1	CASSGGRNNEQFF	TGTGCCAGCAGCGGAGGGAGGAACAATGAGCAGTTCTTC
.	.	TRBV4-1	TRBJ1-6	CASSQEGHGQPLNSPLHF	TGCGCCAGCAGCCAAGAGGGGCATGGCCAGCCGCTAAATTCACCCCTCCACTTT
.	.	TRBV4-2	TRBJ2-1	CASTRGGSSNEQFF	TGTGCCAGTACCCGAGGGGGATCGAGCAATGAGCAGTTCTTC
TRBD1	.	TRBV30	TRBJ1-1	CAWSFRGRNTEAFF	TGTGCCTGGAGTTTCAGGGGGCGGAACACTGAAGCTTTCTTT
TRBD1	.	TRBV18	TRBJ1-5	CASSPQGAGGQPQHF	TGTGCCAGCTCACCCCAGGGGGCCGGGGGTCAGCCCCAGCATTTT
TRBD2	.	TRBV5-1	TRBJ2-5	CASSLGTSGTETQYF	TGCGCCAGCAGCTTGGGGACTAGCGGCACAGAGACCCAGTACTTC
.	.	TRBV15	TRBJ2-3	CATSRASPTDTQYF	TGTGCCACCAGCAGAGCGTCTCCGACAGATACGCAGTATTTT
.	few	TRBV11-3	TRBJ1-4	CASSPTRGGEKLFF	TGTGCCAGCAGCCCCACTCGTGGGGGGGAAAAACTGTTTTTT
.	.	TRBV7-9	TRBJ1-2	CASSSEGVGGYTF	TGTGCCAGCAGCTCAGAGGGTGTCGGTGGCTACACCTTC
.	few	TRBV18	TRBJ1-1	CASSPSRDTEAFF	TGTGCCAGCTCACCATCTCGAGACACTGAAGCTTTCTTT
.	.	TRBV11-3	TRBJ1-3	CASSRGDSGNTIYF	TGTGCCAGCAGCCGAGGAGACTCTGGAAACACCATATATTTT
TRBD1	.	TRBV11-2	TRBJ1-2	CASSLAGQGALGYGYTF	TGTGCCAGCAGCTTAGCGGGACAGGGGGCGCTTGGCTATGGCTACACCTTC
TRBD1	.	TRBV6-6	TRBJ1-4	CASSGWTGGEKLFF	TGTGCCAGCAGTGGCTGGACAGGGGGTGAAAAACTGTTTTTT
TRBD1	.	TRBV5-5	TRBJ1-2	CASSSTGGHGYTF	TGTGCCAGCAGCTCGACAGGGGGCCATGGCTACACCTTC
.	.	TRBV4-1	TRBJ1-6	CASSQDTRTESNSPLHF	TGCGCCAGCAGCCAAGATACTAGGACAGAAAGTAATTCACCCCTCCACTTT
TRBD2	once	TRBV5-1	TRBJ2-2	CASSFSGGSTGELFF	TGCGCCAGCAGCTTTAGCGGGGGGAGCACCGGGGAGCTGTTTTTT
.	.	TRBV30	TRBJ1-1	CASERAGTTGRAEAFF	TGTGCATCAGAGAGAGCAGGGACTACGGGTAGGGCTGAAGCTTTCTTT
TRBD1	.	TRBV30	TRBJ1-6	CAWQRTGSFIPLHF	TGTGCCTGGCAAAGGACAGGGTCGTTCATACCCCTCCACTTT
TRBD2	.	TRBV24-1	TRBJ2-1	CATSDPLAGNYNEQFF	TGTGCCACCAGTGATCCCCTAGCGGGGAACTACAATGAGCAGTTCTTC
TRBD2	.	TRBV5-1	TRBJ2-1	CASTVLAGVYNEQFF	TGCGCCAGCACCGTCCTAGCGGGGGTATACAATGAGCAGTTCTTC
.	.	TRBV2	TRBJ1-1	CASSGGGVPEAFF	TGTGCCAGCAGTGGAGGCGGCGTGCCTGAAGCTTTCTTT
.	.	TRBV5-1	TRBJ1-3	CASSTQGLSSGNTIYF	TGCGCCAGCAGCACCCAAGGACTTAGCTCTGGAAACACCATATATTTT
TRBD1	.	TRBV2	TRBJ1-1	CASSAFRTGRSVGTEAFF	TGTGCCAGCAGCGCGTTCCGGACAGGGCGGTCGGTGGGCACTGAAGCTTTCTTT
TRBD1	.	TRBV7-2	TRBJ1-2	CASSASPGTGTGGGYTF	TGTGCCAGCAGCGCGAGTCCCGGGACAGGGACCGGAGGGGGCTACACCTTC
.	.	TRBV25-1	TRBJ1-6	CASSEFGGASYNSPLHF	TGTGCCAGCAGTGAATTTGGAGGGGCCTCCTATAATTCACCCCTCCACTTT
.	.	TRBV12-3/TRBV12-4	TRBJ2-1	CASRLSPYNEQFF	TGTGCCAGCAGACTGAGCCCCTATAATGAGCAGTTCTTC
TRBD1	.	TRBV19	TRBJ1-1	CASSRTGAALGSEAFF	TGTGCCAGTAGTAGGACAGGGGCCGCCTTAGGGTCTGAAGCTTTCTTT
TRBD1	.	TRBV10-3	TRBJ1-1	CAISDQGVPEAFF	TGTGCCATCAGTGATCAGGGGGTACCTGAAGCTTTCTTT
TRBD1	.	TRBV12-3/TRBV12-4	TRBJ1-2	CASSQTGRYGYTF	TGTGCCAGCAGTCAGACAGGGCGCTATGGCTACACCTTC
TRBD1	.	TRBV29-1	TRBJ1-5	CSVATGVNQPQHF	TGCAGCGTAGCGACAGGGGTCAATCAGCCCCAGCATTTT
.	few	TRBV27	TRBJ1-5	CASSLRGNQPQHF	TGTGCCAGCAGTTTACGGGGTAATCAGCCCCAGCATTTT
.	.	TRBV5-4	TRBJ1-2	CASSLLTGFLGGYTF	TGTGCCAGCAGCTTATTGACAGGATTTCTGGGGGGCTACACCTTC
TRBD1	.	TRBV2	TRBJ1-2	CASSLRTGSGGYTF	TGTGCCAGCAGCCTAAGGACAGGGTCGGGTGGCTACACCTTC
TRBD1	.	TRBV2	TRBJ2-7	CASSSDRGPYEQYF	TGTGCCAGCAGTTCGGACAGGGGGCCCTACGAGCAGTACTTC
.	few	TRBV7-9	TRBJ1-1	CASSSREQNANTEAFF	TGTGCCAGCAGCTCCCGGGAACAGAACGCGAACACTGAAGCTTTCTTT
.	.	TRBV5-4	TRBJ2-2	CASSIDSLNTGELFF	TGTGCCAGCAGCATTGACAGCCTCAACACCGGGGAGCTGTTTTTT
.	.	TRBV4-1	TRBJ1-1	CASSLPDREAFF	TGCGCCAGCAGCCTACCAGACAGGGAAGCTTTCTTT